This is a list of T cell receptor beta chains from one sample in a study of T cells in Graves' hyperthyroidism and ophthalmopathy. TCRdb re-called the multiplex PCR reads with MiXCR, one entry per CDR3 protein. The sample includes around 520,000 distinct CDR3 sequences, 11% to 15% of them seen just once. Sequencing used blood. Receptors were obtained from a woman aged 40 to 55 with Graves' hyperthyroidism. Both conserved end residues are part of each CDR3.

V gene	J gene	CDR3 protein
TRBV20-1	TRBJ2-5	CSARLEEETQYF
TRBV20-1	TRBJ2-3	CSLAGNGDTQYF
TRBV7-6	TRBJ1-6	CASSPARGLNSPLHF
TRBV11-3	TRBJ2-6	CASSPGGSGANVLTF
TRBV2	TRBJ1-1	CASRTLANTEAFF
TRBV28	TRBJ2-1	CASSRTSGYDNEQFF
TRBV20-1	TRBJ2-5	CSARDQNSGRETQYF
TRBV5-1	TRBJ2-7	CASSLGQGANEQCF
TRBV6-2/TRBV6-3	TRBJ2-7	CASKKAGDRAEQYF
TRBV6-2/TRBV6-3	TRBJ1-1	CASSFRWRGDTEAFF
TRBV10-3	TRBJ2-7	CAISESQGGIYEQYF
TRBV6-5	TRBJ1-1	CASSYSLAQVNTEAFF
TRBV24-1	TRBJ1-5	CATSDGSLGSGNQPQHF
TRBV3-1	TRBJ2-2	CASSQAVTTGELFF
TRBV3-1	TRBJ2-7	CASSPQTRTGYEQYF
TRBV6-5	TRBJ2-7	CASSYSFLYEQYF
TRBV14	TRBJ1-1	CASSLQRGTEAFF
TRBV5-1	TRBJ2-2	CASRTGSGELFF
TRBV28	TRBJ2-1	CASSQSGTYNEQFF
TRBV28	TRBJ2-1	CASSFFAGVYNEQFF
TRBV28	TRBJ2-3	CANRGQGVGDTQYF
TRBV20-1	TRBJ2-7	CSARSGTAIYEQYF
TRBV19	TRBJ1-4	CASSRLQGATNEKLFF
TRBV11-2	TRBJ1-4	CASSPLRGVNEKLFF
TRBV11-2	TRBJ2-7	CASSPHVVQYF
TRBV6-5	TRBJ2-3	CASSYSWGSTDTQYF
TRBV6-5	TRBJ2-3	CASSFRTGTDTQYF
TRBV10-3	TRBJ2-2	CAISEDPATGELFF
TRBV20-1	TRBJ2-3	CSALKGLSTDTQYF
TRBV5-6	TRBJ2-6	CASEPFLSGPGANVLTF
TRBV2	TRBJ2-7	CASSQSSGSTEQYF
TRBV11-2	TRBJ1-5	CASSPTGRNQPQHF
TRBV29-1	TRBJ2-1	CSVTGTRFDEQFF
TRBV30	TRBJ2-7	CAWSPRGYEQYF
TRBV6-1	TRBJ2-4	CASSGRGDIQYF
TRBV6-1	TRBJ2-7	CASSESPSMGGLWGEQYF
TRBV4-1	TRBJ2-5	CASSQAPGLASQETQYF
TRBV30	TRBJ1-1	CAWSIGVGTEAFF
TRBV18	TRBJ2-7	CASSIRGRQYEQYF
TRBV20-1	TRBJ1-3	CSASQGGSGNTIYF
TRBV2	TRBJ2-1	CASSGGQGRLDEQFF
TRBV10-3	TRBJ2-7	CAISEASNSYEQYF
TRBV15	TRBJ2-7	CATTPGLAGGYYSYEQYF
TRBV2	TRBJ1-4	CASRSGTGEEKLFF
TRBV30	TRBJ2-3	CAWSAEGGSDTQYF
TRBV19	TRBJ2-1	CASSIPSATSYNEQFF
TRBV4-2	TRBJ2-2	CASSRGTSGSTGELFF
TRBV29-1	TRBJ2-1	CSVPGVNEQFF
TRBV6-1	TRBJ2-7	CASSEADVRHYEQYF